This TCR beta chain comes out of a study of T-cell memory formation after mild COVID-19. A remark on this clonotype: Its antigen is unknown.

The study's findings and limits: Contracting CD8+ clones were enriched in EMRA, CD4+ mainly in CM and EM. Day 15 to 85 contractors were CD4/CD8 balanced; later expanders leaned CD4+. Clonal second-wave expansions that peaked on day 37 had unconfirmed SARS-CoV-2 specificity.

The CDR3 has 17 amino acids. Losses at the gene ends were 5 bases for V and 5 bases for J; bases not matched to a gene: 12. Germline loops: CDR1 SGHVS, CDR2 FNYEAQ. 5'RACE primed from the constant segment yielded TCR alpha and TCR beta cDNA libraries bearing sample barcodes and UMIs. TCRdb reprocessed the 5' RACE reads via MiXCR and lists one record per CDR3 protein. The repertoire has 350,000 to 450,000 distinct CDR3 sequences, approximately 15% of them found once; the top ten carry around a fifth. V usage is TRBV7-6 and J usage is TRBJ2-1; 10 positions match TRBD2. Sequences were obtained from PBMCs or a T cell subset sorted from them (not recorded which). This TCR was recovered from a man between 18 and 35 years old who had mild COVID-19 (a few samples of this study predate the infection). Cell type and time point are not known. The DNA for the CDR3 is TGTGCCAGCAGCCATTCTAGCGGGGGCCCGGGGAACAATGAGCAGTTCTTC. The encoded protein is CASSHSSGGPGNNEQFF.